Shown below are 5 T cell receptor beta chains from a single sample sequenced in a study of blood T cell repertoires in COVID-19. The method was immunoSEQ multiplex PCR; TCRdb's version includes in-frame clones alone and lacks a portion of them. The sample records under 130,000 clones, around 84% being singletons. The sample taken for sequencing was peripheral blood. Source of these receptors: a human donor in a cohort sampled during active COVID-19.

The gene calls are TRBV28 and TRBJ1-2; a weak D match, TRBD1 (5 bases). This CDR3 contains 12 residues. Germline V gene data show CDR1 as MDHEN and CDR2 as SYDVKM. Trimming left V 8 bases short and J 7 bases short, with 14 bases between. The CDR3 sequence: CASRGVGSGYTF. Written as DNA, the CDR3 is TGTGCCAGCCGGGGGGTGGGATCTGGCTACACCTTC.

The chain links TRBV18 to TRBJ2-1; TRBD2 aligns across 11 bases. V was clipped by 0 bases and J by 4 bases; unmatched bases: 5. CDR1 and CDR2 (germline): KGHSH, LQKENI. The CDR3 is 17 residues long. The CDR3 DNA reads as TGTGCCAGCTCACCACCGATAGCGGGGGGGCATTACAATGAGCAGTTCTTC. This gives the protein CASSPPIAGGHYNEQFF. The full variable domain, in which reference TRBV18 and TRBJ2-1 provide the parts outside the CDR3, is NAGVMQNPRHLVRRRGQEARLRCSPMKGHSHVYWYRQLPEEGLKFMVYLQKENIIDESGMPKERFSAEFPKEGPSILRIQQVVRGDSAAYFCASSPPIAGGHYNEQFFGPGTRLTVL.

J is TRBJ2-6 and V is TRBV9, with 7 positions matching TRBD1. CDR1 is SGDLS and CDR2 is YYNGEE in the germline V gene. The CDR3 covers 20 residues. With 1 base clipped from V and 0 bases from J, the junction kept 13 bases outside the gene matches. DNA of the CDR3: TGTGCCAGCAGCGTATGGGGGACGGGACAGATACTCTCTGGGGCCAACGTCCTGACTTTC. Translated: CASSVWGTGQILSGANVLTF.

In DNA form, the CDR3 reads TGCGCCAGCAGCCAAGAGGGGGGTCCCGGGGGTGAAGCTTTCTTT. Translating it yields CASSQEGGPGGEAFF. This chain uses TRBV4-3 with TRBJ1-1; weak D call: TRBD1 (5 bases). CDR1 is LGHNA, CDR2 YSLEER, per germline. The germline V and J ends were trimmed by 0 bases and 7 bases, with 15 bases remaining between them. The CDR3 loop spans 15 amino acids.

This clone was found once. The chain links TRBV5-1 to TRBJ2-7; no clear D gene. The V and J ends lost 0 bases and 2 bases respectively, with 9 bases between them. CDR1 SGHRS and CDR2 YFSETQ come from the germline V gene. The CDR3 is made up of 14 amino acids. The CDR3 DNA reads TGCGCCAGCAGCTTGGCGGGTCAAACCTACGAGCAGTACTTC. This encodes CASSLAGQTYEQYF.